Here is one TCR beta chain with its context. The antigen remains unidentified. Indicated time point: newly diagnosed GD, antithyroid drugs for less than 3 months. Preparation of the TCR library used RNA extracted from PBMCs. The data were taken from a study of regulatory T cells in long-lasting Graves disease. V dropped 6 bases and J dropped 2; count of bases not matched to a gene: 19. This CDR3 has 19 amino acids. Study findings and constraints: Public clonotype sharing was higher in persistent than newly diagnosed patients.

Construction of the TCR beta libraries employed iRepertoire HTBI primers in conjunction with Arm-PCR of CDR3 regions. TCRdb ran MiXCR on the multiplex PCR reads and lists one entry per CDR3 protein. The sample shows hundreds of thousands of distinct CDR3 sequences, roughly 16% of them seen only once. The input for sequencing was peripheral blood mononuclear cells (PBMCs), taken at new diagnosis, from a patient treated with antithyroid drugs. The sequence was obtained from a female donor with Graves disease. This chain joins TRBV12-3 or TRBV12-4 and TRBJ1-5; the match to TRBD1 covers 7 bases. CDR3 bases: TGTGCCAGCAGCGATGAGACAGGGAAATCAGGATACGGCAATCAGCCCCAGCATTTT. Protein: CASSDETGKSGYGNQPQHF.